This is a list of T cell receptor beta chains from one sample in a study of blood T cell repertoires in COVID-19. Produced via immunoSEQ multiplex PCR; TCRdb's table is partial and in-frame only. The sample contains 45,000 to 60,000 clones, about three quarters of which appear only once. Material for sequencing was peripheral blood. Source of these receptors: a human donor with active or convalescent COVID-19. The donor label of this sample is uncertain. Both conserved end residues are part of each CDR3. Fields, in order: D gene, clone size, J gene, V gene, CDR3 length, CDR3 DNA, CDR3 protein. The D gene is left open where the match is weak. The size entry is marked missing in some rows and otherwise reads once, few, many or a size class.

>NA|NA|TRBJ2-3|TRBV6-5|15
TGTGCCAGCAGTTACACCCCTGGGCCCACAGATACGCAGTATTTT
CASSYTPGPTDTQYF
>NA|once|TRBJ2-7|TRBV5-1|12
TGCGCCAGCGGGCAGGGAAGCTACGAGCAGTACTTC
CASGQGSYEQYF
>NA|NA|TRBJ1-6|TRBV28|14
TGTGCCAGCAGTTTGGGCAGGGTGGAATCACCCCTCCACTTT
CASSLGRVESPLHF
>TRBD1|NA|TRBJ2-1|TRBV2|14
TGTGCCAGCAGTGAAGTTGGACAGGGGTTAGAGCAGTTCTTC
CASSEVGQGLEQFF
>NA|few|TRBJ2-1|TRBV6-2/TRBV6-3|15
TGTGCCAGCAGTTCCCCTCACTCGCGGGACAATGAGCAGTTCTTC
CASSSPHSRDNEQFF
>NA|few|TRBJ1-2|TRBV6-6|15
TGTGCCAGCAGTTACGCTCAGGGAGGGGCAGATGGCTACACCTTC
CASSYAQGGADGYTF
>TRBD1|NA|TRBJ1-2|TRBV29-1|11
TGCACTACCGGGACAGGGGTAGGCTACACCTTC
CTTGTGVGYTF
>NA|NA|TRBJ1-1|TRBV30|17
TGTGCCTGGTGGGTATTCAGCAGGGAAGGCGCGAACACTGAAGCTTTCTTT
CAWWVFSREGANTEAFF
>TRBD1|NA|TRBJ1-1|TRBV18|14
TGTGCCAGCTCACCGCAGGACAGGGGCGCTGAAGCTTTCTTT
CASSPQDRGAEAFF
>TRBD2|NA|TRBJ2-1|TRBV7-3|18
TGTGCCAGCAGCTCCCAACCGAGCGGGAGGGCCGGTTACAATGAGCAGTTCTTC
CASSSQPSGRAGYNEQFF
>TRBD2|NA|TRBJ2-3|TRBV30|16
TGTGCCTGGAGTCCCCTCAGCGGGAGTACCACAGATACGCAGTATTTT
CAWSPLSGSTTDTQYF
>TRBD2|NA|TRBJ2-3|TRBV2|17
TGTACCAGCAGCGCTGGGACTAGCGGGAGTAGGGCGGATACGCAGTATTTT
CTSSAGTSGSRADTQYF
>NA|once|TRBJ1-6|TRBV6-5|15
TGTGCCAGCAGGGGGGCGGACGGTCTAAATTCACCCCTCCACTTT
CASRGADGLNSPLHF
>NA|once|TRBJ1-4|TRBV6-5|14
TGTGCCAGCGCTTATGACAGGACAAATGAAAAACTGTTTTTT
CASAYDRTNEKLFF
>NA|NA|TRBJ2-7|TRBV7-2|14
TGTGCCAGCAGCTTTGGAACAGCCCCGGTCGAGCAGTACTTC
CASSFGTAPVEQYF
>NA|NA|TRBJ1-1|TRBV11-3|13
TGTGCCAGCAGCTTAGATCCCGTCACTGAAGCTTTCTTT
CASSLDPVTEAFF
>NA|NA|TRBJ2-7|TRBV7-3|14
TGTGCCAGCAGCTTAACGGACAGTTCCTACGAGCAGTACTTC
CASSLTDSSYEQYF
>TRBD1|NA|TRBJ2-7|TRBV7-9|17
TGTGCCAGCAGCTTAGCTAGGACAGGGGATGTGTCCTACGAGCAGTACTTC
CASSLARTGDVSYEQYF
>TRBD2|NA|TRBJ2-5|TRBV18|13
TGTGCCAGCTCCCGCGGGAGAGGAGAGACCCAGTACTTC
CASSRGRGETQYF
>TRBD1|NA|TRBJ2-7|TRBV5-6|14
TGTGCCAGCAGCGGGCCACAGGGGACCTACGAGCAGTACTTC
CASSGPQGTYEQYF
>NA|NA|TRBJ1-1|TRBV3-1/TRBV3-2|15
TGTGCCAGCAGCCAGGGGGGTTCCATGAACACTGAAGCTTTCTTT
CASSQGGSMNTEAFF
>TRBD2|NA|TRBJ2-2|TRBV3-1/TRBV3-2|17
TGTGCCAGCAGCCAAGATAAACTAGCGGTAAACACCGGGGAGCTGTTTTTT
CASSQDKLAVNTGELFF
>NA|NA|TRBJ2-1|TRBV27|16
TGTGCCAGCAGTTTATCGATAATGATGGCTTTCAATGAGCAGTTCTTC
CASSLSIMMAFNEQFF
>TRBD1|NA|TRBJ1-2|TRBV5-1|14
TGCGCCAGCAGCTCGTTGACAGGGGGAGATGGCTACACCTTC
CASSSLTGGDGYTF
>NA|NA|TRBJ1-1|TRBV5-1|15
TGCGCCAGCAGCTGGAAACAGGGAGTGAACACTGAAGCTTTCTTT
CASSWKQGVNTEAFF
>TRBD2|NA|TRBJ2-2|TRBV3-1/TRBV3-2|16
TGTGCCAGCAGCTCGGGACTAGCGGGAGGGCCCGGGGAGCTGTTTTTT
CASSSGLAGGPGELFF
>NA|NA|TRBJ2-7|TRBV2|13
TGTGCCAGCTGCCGGGACATCGACTACGAGCAGTACTTC
CASCRDIDYEQYF
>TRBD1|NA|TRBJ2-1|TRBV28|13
TGTGCCAGCCGCAGGACAGGGGCTAATGAGCAGTTCTTC
CASRRTGANEQFF
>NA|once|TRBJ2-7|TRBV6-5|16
TGTGCCAGCAGTTACTCGATAACCGGGGTTCCCTACGAGCAGTACTTC
CASSYSITGVPYEQYF
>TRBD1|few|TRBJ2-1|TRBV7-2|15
TGTGCCAGCAGCTTTGGGCAGGGGGCAGGGAATGAGCAGTTCTTC
CASSFGQGAGNEQFF
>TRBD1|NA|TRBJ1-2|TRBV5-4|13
TGTGCCAGCAGCTTGGAGACAGGGGGAGGCTACACCTTC
CASSLETGGGYTF
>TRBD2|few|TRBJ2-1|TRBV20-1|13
TGCAGTGCTAGTAAGTCTAGCGGGGGTGAGCAGTTCTTC
CSASKSSGGEQFF
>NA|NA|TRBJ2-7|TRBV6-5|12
TGTGCCAGCTTAACGACGGGCTACGAGCAGTACTTC
CASLTTGYEQYF
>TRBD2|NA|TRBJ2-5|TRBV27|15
TGTGCCAGCAGGTTAGGGGGACTAGCACAAGAGACCCAGTACTTC
CASRLGGLAQETQYF
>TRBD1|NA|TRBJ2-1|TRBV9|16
TGTGCCAGCAGCGTAGCGGACAGGGGCTCCTACAATGAGCAGTTCTTC
CASSVADRGSYNEQFF
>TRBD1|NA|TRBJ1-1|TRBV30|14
TGTGCCTGGACCTGGACAGGGTTGAACACTGAAGCTTTCTTT
CAWTWTGLNTEAFF
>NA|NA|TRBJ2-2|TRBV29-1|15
TGCAGCGTCATTATTCAGGGCACGAGTACCGGGGAGCTGTTTTTT
CSVIIQGTSTGELFF
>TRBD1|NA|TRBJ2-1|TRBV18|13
TGTGCCAGCTCAGCGGGACAGGGAAATGAGCAGTTCTTC
CASSAGQGNEQFF
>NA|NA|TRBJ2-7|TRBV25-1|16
TGTGCCAGCAGTGCTACGGTAGTGAAGAACCCCTACGAGCAGTACTTC
CASSATVVKNPYEQYF
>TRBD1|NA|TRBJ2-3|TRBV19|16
TGTGCCAGTAGTAGCCCCGGGACAGGGACTCTGGATACGCAGTATTTT
CASSSPGTGTLDTQYF